The 27 T cell receptor beta chains below were found in one sample sequenced in a study of T cells in women clearing cervical HPV infection. Generated by immunoSEQ multiplex PCR, the TCRdb table keeps only in-frame clones and is missing some. This table lists more than 25,000 clones. The sample comprised blood buffy coat. The receptors were gathered from a woman aged 18 to 69 with a cervical HPV16 infection that either progressed to CIN3+ or cleared (not recorded which).

On this clone: The read terminates 3 residues ahead of where the CDR3 ends, so the germline J gene completes it. Distinct nucleotide sequences in the sample also encode this CDR3. The chain recombines TRBV19 with TRBJ2-7, with a possible D match to TRBD1 (6 bases). Germline assignment: CDR1 LNHDA and CDR2 SQIVND (reference sequence). V gave up 3 bases and J gave up 2 bases, with 23 bases separating them. This CDR3 is built from 18 residues. The DNA read from the CDR3 is TGTGCCAGTAGTATTAGGGCTAAACGGACAGCGGATACCTACGAG. Protein sequence: CASSIRAKRTADTYE. The full CDR3 is CASSIRAKRTADTYEQYF.

On this clone itself: The read ends 3 residues shy of where the CDR3 ends; the end is completed using the germline J gene. The J gene is TRBJ2-3, the V gene TRBV5-4, with D possibly matching TRBD2 (5 bases). This CDR3 is 14 amino acids long. Per the germline V gene, CDR1 is SGHNT and CDR2 is YYREEE (reference sequence). The germline V and J ends were trimmed by 1 base and 0 bases, with 6 bases remaining between them. The CDR3 is CASSLKRSTDTQYF. The sequenced part of the CDR3 DNA is TGTGCCAGCAGCTTGAAGCGGAGCACAGATACG.

CDR3 sequence: CASNEQGSYNEQFF. The CDR3 DNA, read in part, is TGTGCCAGCAACGAACAGGGCTCCTACAATGAG. The V and J genes are TRBV7-2 and TRBJ2-1; possible D gene TRBD1, 6 bases. The CDR3 is cut off 3 residues early in the read; its end comes from the germline J gene. Germline V gene lookup returns CDR1 SGHTA and CDR2 FQGNSA. V shed 7 bases and J shed 0 bases, with 10 bases lying between them. This CDR3 is 14 amino acids long.

To note about this clone: The read terminates 3 residues before the CDR3 end, so the remaining end is supplied by the germline J gene. The chain couples TRBV7-2 to TRBJ2-1; 9 positions agree with TRBD1. Germline values: CDR1 SGHTA, CDR2 FQGNSA. This CDR3 comprises 15 residues. V trimming: 2 bases; J trimming: 7 bases; junction bases outside the gene matches: 6. CDR3 sequence reads: CASSLSWDRVNEQFF. The DNA read from the CDR3 is TGTGCCAGCAGCTTAAGTTGGGACAGGGTGAATGAG.

Note on this clone: The sequenced fragment ends 3 residues before the CDR3 boundary, so the rest is inferred from the germline J gene. The chain carries TRBV6-2 or TRBV6-3 and TRBJ2-2; D unclear. The CDR3 totals 12 residues. CDR1 and CDR2 (germline): MNHEY, SVGEGT. Incomplete CDR3 DNA: TGTGCCAGCAGTTACCCCGGTGAAAAG. Amino acids: CASSYPGEK. The whole CDR3 region reads CASSYPGEKLFF.

Worth noting for this clone: The CDR3 goes on 3 residues after the read ends, and that part is filled in from the germline J gene. The gene calls are TRBV18 and TRBJ2-3; D possibly corresponds to TRBD1 (5 bases). CDR3 length: 16 residues. V shed 2 bases and J shed 2 bases, with 14 bases lying between them. From germline, CDR1 is KGHSH and CDR2 LQKENI. The covered CDR3 bases are TGTGCCAGCTCACCAGACAAACAGGCTTACACAGATACG. Its translation: CASSPDKQAYTDT. The whole CDR3 protein reads CASSPDKQAYTDTQYF.

Concerning this clone: The read falls 3 residues short of the CDR3 end, and the missing part is taken from the germline J gene. The genes are TRBV5-4 and TRBJ2-1; TRBD1 might be the D (6 bases). Trimming cost V 2 bases and J 6 bases, with 9 bases left between them. CDR3 size: 13 residues. Germline values: CDR1 SGHNT, CDR2 YYREEE (reference sequence). The CDR3 is CASSFRQVNEQFF. The CDR3 DNA, read in part, is TGTGCCAGCAGCTTTCGACAGGTCAATGAG.

Note on this clone: The read gets to within 3 residues of the CDR3 end, and the germline J gene fills in the rest. This chain links TRBV12-3 or TRBV12-4 with TRBJ2-7; D unresolved. V lost 6 bases and J lost 2, with 8 bases in between. The CDR3 runs 12 residues. The sequenced CDR3 bases are TGTGCCAGCAGCCCAGGTACCTACGAG. Protein sequence: CASSPGTYE. The entire CDR3 sequence reads CASSPGTYEQYF.

Note on this clone: A junction boundary mismatches the germline segment, possibly from a read error. The read falls 3 residues short of the CDR3 end, and the missing part is taken from the germline J gene. The rearrangement joins TRBV10-3 to TRBJ1-1, with D possibly being TRBD1 (6 bases). The CDR3 contains 16 residues. Germline CDR1 is ENHRY and CDR2 is SYGVKD. The sequenced CDR3 bases are TGTGCCATTAGTGGCCAGGGGCGCCTTTTGCACACTGAA. Its translation: CAISGQGRLLHTE. The entire CDR3 protein is CAISGQGRLLHTEAFF.

A word on this clone: The sequence runs out 3 residues before the end of the CDR3; the remainder is reconstructed from the germline J gene. The gene calls are TRBV18 and TRBJ2-2; no clear D gene. CDR3 length: 14 amino acids. The germline V gene has CDR1 KGHSH and CDR2 LQKENI. The CDR3 DNA, read in part, is TGTGCCAGCTCACCCGGAGCGAATGAAGAAAAG. Protein: CASSPGANEEK. The whole CDR3 region reads CASSPGANEEKLFF.

Comments on this clone: The sequence runs out 3 residues before the end of the CDR3; the remainder is reconstructed from the germline J gene. V gene TRBV6-4 combines with J gene TRBJ2-2; possibly TRBD1 for D (6 bases). CDR1 is MRHNA and CDR2 is SNTAGT in the germline V gene. This CDR3 region has 15 residues. V gave up 0 bases and J gave up 3 bases, with 8 bases separating them. The CDR3 loop is CASSDSAGDTGELFF. CDR3 DNA (partial): TGTGCCAGCAGTGACTCGGCAGGGGACACCGGGGAG.

With regard to this clone: The read gets to within 3 residues of the CDR3 end, and the germline J gene fills in the rest. J is TRBJ1-2 and V is TRBV30; D gene ambiguous. The CDR3 runs to 14 residues. Germline V gene data show CDR1 as GTSNPN and CDR2 as SVGIG (reference sequence). This chain's CDR3 is CAWSRRQPSYDYTF. CDR3 DNA (partial): TGTGCCTGGAGTAGGAGACAACCCTCCTACGAC.

The CDR3 here is CASSLTSRDQPQHF. CDR3 DNA, as far as it was read: TGTGCCAGCAGCTTAACATCAAGGGATCAGCCC. This sequence joins TRBV7-2 and TRBJ1-5; D not resolved. Coverage ceases 3 residues before the CDR3 finishes, and the germline J gene fills in the end. The germline gives CDR1 SGHTA, CDR2 FQGNSA. The CDR3 is 14 residues long. V was shortened by 2 bases and J by 5 bases, with 10 bases between the two germline ends.

In regard to this clone: From the germline J gene comes the end of the CDR3, since the read stops 3 residues before it. V is TRBV7-8 and J is TRBJ1-5; maybe TRBD1 (5 bases). Trimming removed 2 bases from V and 0 bases from J, with 11 bases in between. The CDR3 sequence is 16 residues long. CDR1 and CDR2 (germline): SGHVS, FQNEAQ. The DNA read from the CDR3 is TGTGCCAGCAGCTTATTTGACAGACTTAGCAATCAGCCC. As protein: CASSLFDRLSNQP. The whole CDR3 protein is CASSLFDRLSNQPQHF.

In the case of this clone: The sequence runs out 3 residues before the end of the CDR3; the remainder is reconstructed from the germline J gene. The chain has TRBV29-1 and TRBJ2-7; D is unresolved. In germline, CDR1 is SQVTM, CDR2 ANQGSEA. The CDR3 spans 13 residues. V was trimmed by 5 bases and J by 4 bases, leaving 15 bases between them. The CDR3: CSVTLPVLYEQYF. Partial CDR3 DNA: TGCAGCGTTACGCTCCCAGTGCTTTACGAG.

Comments on this clone: The CDR3 is cut off 3 residues early in the read; its end comes from the germline J gene. The V and J genes are TRBV6-2 or TRBV6-3 and TRBJ1-2; D is undetermined. Germline CDR1 reads MNHEY; CDR2 reads SVGEGT. CDR3 length equals 17 residues. Trimming stripped 5 bases from V and 5 bases from J, with 24 bases between. CDR3 loop: CASSRTQAPISPYGYTF. Partial CDR3 DNA: TGTGCCAGCAGTCGAACTCAGGCCCCCATCAGCCCGTATGGC.

As concerns this clone: The CDR3 extends 3 residues past the end of the read, so its final part is completed from the germline J gene. The chain carries TRBV18 and TRBJ1-2; TRBD1 might be the D (5 bases). The CDR3 covers 13 residues. Germline CDR1 is KGHSH and CDR2 is LQKENI. CDR3 residues: CASSPRRENDYTF. The covered CDR3 bases are TGTGCCAGCTCACCACGCAGGGAAAATGAC. Filled out from reference TRBV18 and TRBJ1-2, the complete variable domain reads NAGVMQNPRHLVRRRGQEARLRCSPMKGHSHVYWYRQLPEEGLKFMVYLQKENIIDESGMPKERFSAEFPKEGPSILRIQQVVRGDSAAYFCASSPRRENDYTFGSGTRLTVV.

With regard to this clone: Read coverage stops 3 residues before the CDR3 terminus; the germline J gene supplies the remainder. The genes are TRBV5-4 and TRBJ2-3; 7 bases agree with TRBD1. This CDR3 region has 14 residues. Germline V CDR1 and CDR2: SGHNT, YYREEE (reference sequence). V was clipped by 0 bases and J by 4 bases; unmatched bases: 2. The CDR3: CASSLAGTADTQYF. The part of the CDR3 DNA that was read is TGTGCCAGCAGCTTGGCAGGGACAGCAGATACG. Combining the CDR3 with reference TRBV5-4 and TRBJ2-3 gives the whole variable domain ETGVTQSPTHLIKTRGQQVTLRCSSQSGHNTVSWYQQALGQGPQFIFQYYREEENGRGNFPPRFSGLQFPNYSSELNVNALELDDSALYLCASSLAGTADTQYFGPGTRLTVL.

About this clone: The read comes to an end 3 residues before the CDR3 does, leaving the germline J gene to fill in the end. The rearrangement links TRBV7-2 to TRBJ2-1, with 11 nucleotides matching TRBD2. J gave up 2 bases and V 6 bases, and 3 bases lay outside the gene matches. The CDR3 spans 15 residues. Germline V gene lookup returns CDR1 SGHTA and CDR2 FQGNSA. The CDR3 loop reads CASRLAGATYNEQFF. The part of the CDR3 DNA that was read is TGTGCCAGCAGACTAGCGGGGGCCACCTACAATGAG.

The CDR3 is CASSSRLAGGQYNEQFF. The CDR3 DNA, read in part, is TGTGCCAGCAGCTCTAGACTAGCGGGGGGGCAGTACAATGAG. The J gene is TRBJ2-1, the V gene TRBV7-3; 14 bases align to TRBD2. The observed sequence ends 3 residues before the CDR3 terminus, with the missing tail filled in from the germline J gene. The CDR3 has 17 residues. The germline V gene encodes CDR1 SGHTA and CDR2 FQGTGA. Trimming removed 4 bases from V and 4 bases from J; junction bases left unmatched: 6.

Notes on this clone: Read coverage stops 3 residues before the CDR3 terminus; the germline J gene supplies the remainder. The chain recombines TRBV20-1 with TRBJ2-3, with 10 bases matching TRBD2. The CDR3 length is 15 residues. Germline V gene lookup returns CDR1 DFQATT and CDR2 SNEGSKA (reference sequence). The sequenced part of the CDR3 DNA is TGCAGTGCGGCTAGCGGGGGACTGTACCAAGAGACG. Protein: CSAASGGLYQET. The whole CDR3 sequence reads CSAASGGLYQETQYF.

About this clone: The missing CDR3 end, 3 residues past where the read stops, is filled in from the germline J gene. The rearrangement links TRBV20-1 to TRBJ2-3; the match to TRBD1 covers 8 bases. CDR3 size: 14 residues. J gave up 2 bases and V 4 bases, and 5 bases lay outside the gene matches. CDR1 and CDR2 (germline): DFQATT, SNEGSKA (reference sequence). The CDR3 loop reads CSANQGANTDTQYF. The covered CDR3 bases are TGCAGTGCTAACCAGGGGGCCAACACAGATACG.

As for this clone: The sequenced fragment ends 3 residues before the CDR3 boundary, so the rest is inferred from the germline J gene. The chain has TRBV7-9 and TRBJ2-1; 7 bases are shared with TRBD2. V was clipped by 0 bases and J by 2 bases; unmatched bases: 1. The CDR3 runs to 15 residues. Germline lookup yields CDR1 SEHNR and CDR2 FQNEAQ (reference sequence). Here the CDR3 reads CASSLAGGTYNEQFF. The CDR3 DNA, read in part, is TGTGCCAGCAGCTTAGCGGGGGGGACCTACAATGAG.

As regards this clone: The read finishes 3 residues shy of the CDR3 end, and the germline J gene is used to complete it. The J gene is TRBJ2-2, the V gene TRBV30, with D tentatively TRBD1 (8 bases). The germline gives CDR1 GTSNPN, CDR2 SVGIG (reference sequence). The CDR3 length is 14 residues. The CDR3 here is CAWSWGGTGEKLFF. CDR3 DNA (partial): TGTGCCTGGAGCTGGGGGGGGACAGGTGAAAAG. The whole variable domain, remainder taken from reference TRBV30 and TRBJ2-2, is SQTIHQWPATLVQPVGSPLSLECTVEGTSNPNLYWYRQAAGRGLQLLFYSVGIGQISSEVPQNLSASRPQDRQFILSSKKLLLSDSGFYLCAWSWGGTGEKLFFGEGSRLTVL.

As concerns this clone: The read ends 3 residues early relative to the CDR3; the germline J gene fills the gap. The chain uses TRBV30 and TRBJ2-7; possibly TRBD1 for D (5 bases). This CDR3 contains 13 residues. Germline CDR1 reads GTSNPN; CDR2 reads SVGIG (reference sequence). V was trimmed by 6 bases and J by 0 bases, leaving 12 bases between them. The covered CDR3 bases are TGTGCCTGTACCCAGGACAACTCCTACGAG. It specifies CACTQDNSYE. The entire CDR3 reads CACTQDNSYEQYF. The complete variable domain, with remaining parts taken from reference TRBV30 and TRBJ2-7, reads SQTIHQWPATLVQPVGSPLSLECTVEGTSNPNLYWYRQAAGRGLQLLFYSVGIGQISSEVPQNLSASRPQDRQFILSSKKLLLSDSGFYLCACTQDNSYEQYFGPGTRLTVT.

About this clone itself: The read ends 3 residues early relative to the CDR3; the germline J gene fills the gap. This rearrangement joins TRBV2 to TRBJ1-5, with no clear D. The CDR3 contains 16 residues. Trimming stripped 6 bases from V and 2 bases from J, with 17 bases between. Germline CDR1 SNHLY, CDR2 FYNNEI. The CDR3 DNA, read in part, is TGTGCCAGCAGCGGGTGGAGAAGCGGAGGCAATCAGCCC. Its protein product is CASSGWRSGGNQP. The full CDR3 protein reads CASSGWRSGGNQPQHF.

On this clone itself: The CDR3 extends 3 residues past the end of the read, so its final part is completed from the germline J gene. V usage is TRBV5-4 and J usage is TRBJ2-3; 9 nucleotides agree with TRBD2. The CDR3 extends over 16 amino acids. The germline V gene has CDR1 SGHNT and CDR2 YYREEE (reference sequence). V lost 3 bases to trimming and J lost 0 bases; unmatched junction nucleotides: 5. The CDR3 region is CASSYSLAGSTDTQYF. The sequenced part of the CDR3 DNA is TGTGCCAGCAGCTACTCCCTAGCGGGGAGCACAGATACG.